The 23 T cell receptor beta chains presented below share a single source sample, sequenced in a study of neurological immune-mediated disorders. Time point noted: longitudinal time-point 2. MiXCR, applied by TCRdb to the 5' RACE reads, yields one record per CDR3 protein. The sample holds about 33,000 distinct CDR3 sequences; roughly an eighth are singletons and the top ten take roughly 2.2%. Sequencing was carried out using PBMCs. All receptors come from a woman aged 40 to 50 in good health.

This clonotype was seen at least ten times. The CDR3 sequence is CASSPPMGRGGTDTQYF. As DNA, the CDR3 is TGTGCCAGCAGCCCGCCCATGGGTCGGGGGGGCACAGATACGCAGTATTTT. The V call is TRBV4-2, the J call TRBJ2-3, with TRBD2 matching 7 bases. Germline lookup yields CDR1 LGHNA and CDR2 YNFKEQ. Trimming cost V 4 bases and J 1 base; bases outside gene matches: 11. There are 17 residues in the CDR3.

This clonotype appeared many times. This chain links TRBV29-1 with TRBJ1-5; D is unclear. Trimming stripped 4 bases from V and 3 bases from J, with 13 bases between. This CDR3 region has 14 residues. Germline V gene data show CDR1 as SQVTM and CDR2 as ANQGSEA. The CDR3 region is CSVAVSGVNQPQHF. The CDR3 coding sequence is TGCAGCGTTGCCGTCAGCGGGGTCAATCAGCCCCAGCATTTT.

This clonotype was picked up a small number of times. This rearrangement joins TRBV7-6 to TRBJ1-6, with TRBD1 identical over 11 bases. Germline loops: CDR1 SGHVS, CDR2 FNYEAQ. V lost 2 bases to trimming and J lost 0 bases; unmatched junction nucleotides: 3. This CDR3 region has 18 residues. The CDR3 here is CASSLIGTGGSYNSPLHF. The CDR3, as DNA: TGTGCCAGCAGCTTAATCGGGACAGGGGGCTCCTATAATTCACCCCTCCACTTT. The full variable domain, with the rest looked up from reference TRBV7-6 and TRBJ1-6, is GAGVSQSPRYKVTKRGQDVALRCDPISGHVSLYWYRQALGQGPEFLTYFNYEAQQDKSGLPNDRFSAERPEGSISTLTIQRTEQRDSAMYRCASSLIGTGGSYNSPLHFGNGTRLTVT.

This clonotype has ten or more counts. The chain carries TRBV7-2 and TRBJ1-4; 8 positions agree with TRBD1. This CDR3 region has 15 residues. After removal of 1 base from V and 7 bases from J, the junction contained 5 bases not matched to a gene. Germline V lookup: CDR1 SGHTA, CDR2 FQGNSA. The CDR3 DNA reads as TGTGCCAGCAGCTTAGGACAGGGGCGGAGTGAAAAACTGTTTTTT. Amino acids: CASSLGQGRSEKLFF.

This clonotype appeared once. The CDR3 region is CASSPPASGYNEQFF. The CDR3 bases are TGTGCCAGCTCACCCCCCGCTAGCGGGTACAATGAGCAGTTCTTC. The V call is TRBV18, the J call TRBJ2-1; 8 positions agree with TRBD2. V was pared by 3 bases and J by 4 bases, with 5 bases of the junction left unmatched. The CDR3 is made up of 15 amino acids. The germline V gene encodes CDR1 KGHSH and CDR2 LQKENI.

Details on this clonotype: A much larger clone lies one base from this, so it may be a read error. The chain carries TRBV20-1 and TRBJ2-7; TRBD2 might be the D (5 bases). The length of the CDR3 is 15 residues. Germline V CDR1 and CDR2: DFQATT, SNEGSKA (reference sequence). The V end lost 1 base, the J end lost 4 bases, and 17 bases lay between the germline ends. The CDR3, as DNA: TGCAGTGCTAGAGCCAAATCAGGCAGGAGGTACGAGCAGTACTTC. Translated, it gives CSARAKSGRRYEQYF.

In this sample, this clonotype turned up many times. The V call is TRBV6-1, the J call TRBJ1-2; the match to TRBD1 covers 9 bases. CDR3 length: 16 residues. Trimming removed 1 base from V and 4 bases from J; junction bases left unmatched: 7. Germline V gene lookup returns CDR1 MNHNS and CDR2 SASEGT. CDR3 in DNA: TGTGCCAGCAGTGAAGAGAGGACAGGGGTGGGCTATGGCTACACCTTC. It translates to CASSEERTGVGYGYTF.

This clonotype occurred many times. CDR3 nucleotide sequence: TGTGCCAGCAGCTTAACTCCCACAGATACGCAGTATTTT. Translating it yields CASSLTPTDTQYF. This chain connects TRBV7-3 to TRBJ2-3; D call uncertain. The CDR3 extends over 13 amino acids. Germline CDR1 reads SGHTA; CDR2 reads FQGTGA. V was clipped by 0 bases and J by 2 bases, with 3 bases between them. The whole variable domain, filled in from reference TRBV7-3 and TRBJ2-3, reads GAGVSQTPSNKVTEKGKYVELRCDPISGHTALYWYRQSLGQGPEFLIYFQGTGAADDSGLPNDRFFAVRPEGSVSTLKIQRTERGDSAVYLCASSLTPTDTQYFGPGTRLTVL.

In this sample, this clonotype turned up many times. The CDR3 bases are TGTGCCAGCAGCCAAGATCCAGGGACTCGCGAAAAACTGTTTTTT. Amino acid sequence: CASSQDPGTREKLFF. The chain combines TRBV3-1 with TRBJ1-4; D is perhaps TRBD1 (5 bases). The CDR3 is 15 amino acids. V gave up 0 bases and J gave up 8 bases, with 13 bases separating them. Per the germline V gene, CDR1 is LGHDT and CDR2 is YNNKEL (reference sequence).

This clonotype was counted many times. V usage is TRBV5-4 and J usage is TRBJ2-3; 10 bases map to TRBD1. The CDR3 consists of 15 residues. Germline loops: CDR1 SGHNT, CDR2 YYREEE (reference sequence). Trimming took 3 bases from V and 4 from J; bases not matched to a gene: 5. Here the CDR3 reads CASSSGQGGSDTQYF. In nucleotides, the CDR3 is TGTGCCAGCAGCTCCGGACAGGGGGGGTCAGATACGCAGTATTTT.

This clonotype showed up many times. This rearrangement joins TRBV12-3 or TRBV12-4 to TRBJ2-2; D is tentatively TRBD1 or TRBD2 (5 bases each). The CDR3 has 16 amino acids. V was cut by 5 bases and J by 3 bases, with 16 bases left in between. CDR3 DNA sequence: TGTGCCAGCAGTGGGGCCCTTGGGAGCTACACCGGGGAGCTGTTTTTT. This codes for CASSGALGSYTGELFF.

This clonotype was detected many times. The chain uses TRBV12-3 or TRBV12-4 and TRBJ2-2; the match to TRBD2 covers 12 bases. CDR3 size: 18 residues. V gave up 5 bases and J gave up 2 bases; unmatched junction bases: 9. CDR3 sequence: CASSQGLAGYRNTGELFF. CDR3 sequence (DNA): TGTGCCAGCAGTCAAGGACTAGCGGGATATCGAAACACCGGGGAGCTGTTTTTT.

This clonotype was counted many times. The V call is TRBV20-1, the J call TRBJ1-1, with D unresolved. V was shortened by 5 bases and J by 0 bases, with 10 bases between the two germline ends. CDR1 is DFQATT, CDR2 SNEGSKA, per germline (reference sequence). CDR3 size: 13 residues. CDR3: CSAYSTLNTEAFF. CDR3 DNA sequence: TGCAGTGCTTATTCCACGTTGAACACTGAAGCTTTCTTT.

The table lists this clonotype with many counts. This rearrangement joins TRBV6-1 to TRBJ1-5; possibly TRBD1 for D (5 bases). The CDR3 contains 16 residues. Trimming left V 6 bases short and J 1 base short, with 16 bases between. Germline CDR1 MNHNS, CDR2 SASEGT. The CDR3 region has the DNA TGTGCCAGCAGCGATGCGCGCAGGGTCAGCAATCAGCCCCAGCATTTT. The encoded protein is CASSDARRVSNQPQHF.

The sample holds many counts of this clonotype. This chain links TRBV20-1 with TRBJ2-1, with unresolved D. The CDR3 sequence is 13 residues long. The ends were cut back, 5 bases at V and 6 bases at J, with 14 bases in the middle. Germline loops: CDR1 DFQATT, CDR2 SNEGSKA (reference sequence). CDR3 region: CSAQIPSPNEQFF. In nucleotides, the CDR3 is TGCAGTGCTCAGATCCCCAGCCCCAATGAGCAGTTCTTC.

By share, this clonotype ranks as medium-sized. V is TRBV10-3 and J is TRBJ2-1, with 13 bases identical to TRBD2. The CDR3 contains 18 residues. The germline gives CDR1 ENHRY, CDR2 SYGVKD. V was clipped by 5 bases and J by 0 bases; unmatched bases: 7. The CDR3 protein is CAISPGLAGALSYNEQFF. The CDR3 nucleotides read TGTGCCATCAGTCCTGGACTAGCGGGAGCCCTCTCCTACAATGAGCAGTTCTTC.

Details on this clonotype: This may stem from a read error, because a much larger clone lies one nucleotide away. The J gene is TRBJ2-3, the V gene TRBV7-2, with no clear D. The ends were cut back, 5 bases at V and 5 bases at J, with 8 bases in the middle. CDR1 is SGHTA and CDR2 is FQGNSA in the germline V gene. This CDR3 comprises 12 residues. The CDR3 DNA reads TGTGCCAGCAGCAAAGTGGAAGATACGCAGTATTTT. Its translation: CASSKVEDTQYF.

Ten or more counts support this clonotype. This sequence joins TRBV6-6 and TRBJ1-2; 9 bases align to TRBD1. The V and J ends lost 8 bases and 6 bases, in that order; junction bases with no gene match: 7. The CDR3 length is 13 residues. Per germline, CDR1 MNHNY and CDR2 SVGAGI (reference sequence). CDR3 nucleotides: TGTGCCAGCTCCGGGACAGGGAAGAATGGCTACACCTTC. This gives the protein CASSGTGKNGYTF.

This clonotype was recorded many times. V usage is TRBV6-5 and J usage is TRBJ2-1; D is possibly TRBD2 (5 bases). The CDR3 runs 11 residues. Trimming left V 10 bases short and J 6 bases short, with 10 bases between. The V gene's germline CDR1 is MNHEY and CDR2 SVGAGI. The CDR3: CATGLSNEQFF. The CDR3 DNA is TGTGCCACAGGACTGAGCAATGAGCAGTTCTTC.

This clonotype came up a few times. The chain has TRBV14 and TRBJ2-3; no firm D call. Germline V gene lookup returns CDR1 SGHDN and CDR2 FVKESK. V lost 2 bases and J lost 14, with 14 bases in between. The CDR3 totals 12 residues. CDR3 bases: TGTGCCAGCAGCCAATCCCCCCTGCGGCTGTATTTT. This gives the protein CASSQSPLRLYF. The variable domain in full, completed from reference TRBV14 and TRBJ2-3, reads EAGVTQFPSHSVIEKGQTVTLRCDPISGHDNLYWYRRVMGKEIKFLLHFVKESKQDESGMPNNRFLAERTGGTYSTLKVQPAELEDSGVYFCASSQSPLRLYFGPGTRLTVL.

The chain carries TRBV25-1 and TRBJ2-7, with TRBD1 identical over 10 bases. Per germline, CDR1 MGHDK and CDR2 SYGVNS. V dropped 4 bases and J dropped 5; count of bases not matched to a gene: 5. The CDR3 covers 14 residues. The CDR3 loop is CASSVGTGAHEQYF. CDR3 nucleotide sequence: TGTGCCAGCAGTGTTGGGACAGGGGCCCACGAGCAGTACTTC.

This clonotype was picked up many times. This chain links TRBV4-2 with TRBJ2-3; TRBD2 aligns across 10 bases. The CDR3 totals 17 residues. With 4 bases clipped from V and 0 bases from J, the junction kept 7 bases outside the gene matches. Per germline, CDR1 LGHNA and CDR2 YNFKEQ. CDR3 in DNA: TGTGCCAGCAGCCCTCCGGGACTAGCGTATAGCACAGATACGCAGTATTTT. The encoded protein is CASSPPGLAYSTDTQYF.

This chain connects TRBV5-5 to TRBJ1-2; D uncertain. V was trimmed by 0 bases and J by 5 bases, leaving 14 bases between them. Germline assignment: CDR1 SGHKS and CDR2 YYEKEE (reference sequence). The CDR3 contains 15 residues. The CDR3 nucleotides read TGTGCCAGCAGCTTGGACGGTAGTCCAAGATATGGCTACACCTTC. This encodes CASSLDGSPRYGYTF.